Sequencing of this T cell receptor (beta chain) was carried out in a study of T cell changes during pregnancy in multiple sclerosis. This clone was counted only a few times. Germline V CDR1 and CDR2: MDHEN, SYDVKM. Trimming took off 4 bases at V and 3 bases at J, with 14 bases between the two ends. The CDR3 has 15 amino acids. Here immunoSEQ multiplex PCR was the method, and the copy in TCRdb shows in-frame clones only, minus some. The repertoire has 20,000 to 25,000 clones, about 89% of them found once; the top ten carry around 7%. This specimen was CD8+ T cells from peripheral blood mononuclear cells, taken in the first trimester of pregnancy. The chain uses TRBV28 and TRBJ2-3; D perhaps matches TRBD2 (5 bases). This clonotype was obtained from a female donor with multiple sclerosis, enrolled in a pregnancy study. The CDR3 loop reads CASSSARWETDTQYF. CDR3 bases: TGTGCCAGCAGTTCCGCTCGGTGGGAGACAGATACGCAGTATTTT. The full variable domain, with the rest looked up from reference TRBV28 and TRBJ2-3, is DVKVTQSSRYLVKRTGEKVFLECVQDMDHENMFWYRQDPGLGLRLIYFSYDVKMKEKGDIPEGYSVSREKKERFSLILESASTNQTSMYLCASSSARWETDTQYFGPGTRLTVL.